This T cell receptor (beta chain) was recovered during a study of siplizumab effects on memory and regulatory T cells. Clones were read by immunoSEQ multiplex PCR, and TCRdb kept only the in-frame ones, dropping some. The table shows some 90,000 clones, with over 80% occurring only once. Trimming took 6 bases from V and 3 from J, leaving 15 bases between them. The germline gives CDR1 SGHAT, CDR2 FQDESV (reference sequence). The length of the CDR3 is 15 residues. This sequence originates from a human donor in good health. The material sequenced was CD4+ T cells sorted from blood. The chain couples TRBV11-1 to TRBJ2-1, with no clear D. The DNA of the CDR3 is TGTGCCAGCAGAGCAAGCACAGAGCACTACAATGAGCAGTTCTTC. Translated, it gives CASRASTEHYNEQFF. Filled out from reference TRBV11-1 and TRBJ2-1, the complete variable domain reads EAEVAQSPRYKITEKSQAVAFWCDPISGHATLYWYRQILGQGPELLVQFQDESVVDDSQLPKDRFSAERLKGVDSTLKIQPAELGDSAMYLCASRASTEHYNEQFFGPGTRLTVL.